This T cell receptor beta chain came from a study of monozygotic twins with inflammatory bowel disease. With the 5' RACE reads reprocessed, TCRdb shows one record per CDR3 protein and no DNA. The sample totals more than 85,000 distinct CDR3 sequences. CDR1 is MDHEN and CDR2 is SYDVKM in the germline V gene. The length of the CDR3 is 20 residues. The chain uses TRBV28 and TRBJ2-5; TCRdb names TRBD2, which stays unverified in the absence of DNA. The sample comprised blood. The TCR was taken from a human donor with ulcerative colitis or Crohn's disease, or a healthy co-twin of an affected twin (not recorded which). CDR3 protein: CASSSFFGLAGDKAWETQYF.